This entry describes one T cell receptor beta chain. Trimming shortened V by 7 bases and J by 5 bases, and 14 bases separated the two germline ends. The CDR3 runs 13 residues. The germline gives CDR1 LNHDA, CDR2 SQIVND (reference sequence). This specimen comes from a study of blood T cell repertoires in COVID-19. Overall study: PBMCs, B-cell-depleted T cells, or T cells were the source of the cDNA or gDNA that made up the material.

How the authors handled the data: The authors estimated nucleated cell counts from reference gene primer amplification. Profiled with immunoSEQ multiplex PCR; TCRdb holds only in-frame clones, not every one. D and trimming were read from the DNA, whereas the V and J calls and clone size are those reported in that table. The sample shows 300,000 or so clones, around 86% of them seen only once. The genes are TRBV19 and TRBJ1-2, with D perhaps TRBD1 (6 bases). The material sequenced was peripheral blood. This sequence was found in a man aged 45-65 years with active or convalescent COVID-19. CDR3 residues: CASKGGQFYGYTF. DNA of the CDR3: TGTGCCAGTAAGGGGGGGCAGTTTTATGGCTACACCTTC.